These T cell receptor beta chains were read from a single sample in a study of T-cell memory formation after mild COVID-19. TCRdb reanalysed the 5' RACE reads using MiXCR and keeps one entry per CDR3 protein. The sample holds roughly 400,000 distinct CDR3 sequences; 15% to 20% are singletons and the top ten take 20% to 25%. The sequencing input was PBMCs or a T cell subset sorted from them (not recorded which). These receptor sequences come from a man younger than 35 who had mild COVID-19 (a few samples of this study predate the infection). Cell type and time point are not known. Both conserved end residues are part of each CDR3. D genes are given only for firm matches. Rows may omit the clone size; those that give it use once, few, many or a size class.

CDR3	DNA	J	D	length	size	V
CASRGDPNQPQHF	TGCGCCAGCAGGGGGGACCCCAATCAGCCCCAGCATTTT	TRBJ1-5	NA	13	few	TRBV5-1
CASSLDRGGSAEAFF	TGTGCCAGCAGCTTAGATAGGGGTGGGTCCGCTGAAGCTTTCTTT	TRBJ1-1	NA	15	few	TRBV7-9
CASSLRTGDRAEAFF	TGTGCCAGCAGTCTCCGCACAGGGGATAGGGCTGAAGCTTTCTTT	TRBJ1-1	TRBD1	15	NA	TRBV12-3/TRBV12-4
CASSHRGETQYF	TGTGCCAGCAGTCACAGGGGAGAGACCCAGTACTTC	TRBJ2-5	TRBD1	12	few	TRBV12-3/TRBV12-4
CASSQVSTPGYGYTF	TGTGCCAGCAGCCAAGTATCAACTCCGGGCTATGGCTACACCTTC	TRBJ1-2	NA	15	NA	TRBV14
CATSRGGEKLFF	TGTGCCACCAGCAGAGGCGGGGAAAAACTGTTTTTT	TRBJ1-4	NA	12	few	TRBV15
CASSTGQDQYTF	TGCGCCAGCAGCACGGGACAGGACCAATACACCTTC	TRBJ1-2	TRBD1	12	few	TRBV5-1
CASSLKGGSYNEQFF	TGCGCCAGCAGCCTGAAGGGGGGGTCCTACAATGAGCAGTTCTTC	TRBJ2-1	NA	15	few	TRBV5-1
CSVQQGSREKLFF	TGCAGCGTGCAACAGGGGTCCCGTGAAAAACTGTTTTTT	TRBJ1-4	TRBD1	13	NA	TRBV29-1
CASSGDDQPQHF	TGTGCCAGCAGCGGAGATGATCAGCCCCAGCATTTT	TRBJ1-5	NA	12	NA	TRBV2
CASSLGSSYTGELFF	TGTGCCAGCAGCTTAGGGTCCTCATACACCGGGGAGCTGTTTTTT	TRBJ2-2	NA	15	few	TRBV7-6
CASSGALGSYEQYF	TGCGCCAGCAGTGGGGCACTTGGCTCCTACGAGCAGTACTTC	TRBJ2-7	NA	14	few	TRBV10-2
CASSLQAGGLNEQFF	TGTGCCAGCAGTCTCCAAGCGGGGGGGCTTAATGAGCAGTTCTTC	TRBJ2-1	TRBD2	15	NA	TRBV12-3/TRBV12-4
CASSLLYSANEKLFF	TGTGCCAGCAGCCTTCTGTACTCAGCTAATGAAAAACTGTTTTTT	TRBJ1-4	NA	15	NA	TRBV7-2
CAWRDVAYEQYF	TGTGCCTGGAGGGACGTAGCCTACGAGCAGTACTTC	TRBJ2-7	NA	12	NA	TRBV30
CASSKGRTLEDGYTF	TGTGCCAGCAGCAAAGGGCGGACCTTGGAGGACGGCTACACCTTC	TRBJ1-2	NA	15	once	TRBV21-1
CASSEGRLDNQPQHF	TGCGCCAGCAGCGAAGGGCGACTTGACAATCAGCCCCAGCATTTT	TRBJ1-5	NA	15	NA	TRBV4-1
CASRLPGQGAGELFF	TGTGCCAGCAGATTACCGGGACAGGGAGCCGGGGAGCTGTTTTTT	TRBJ2-2	TRBD1	15	few	TRBV11-2
CASSLVGGSDQPQHF	TGCGCCAGCAGCTTGGTAGGGGGGAGCGATCAGCCCCAGCATTTT	TRBJ1-5	NA	15	NA	TRBV5-1
CASRKNEGENTEAFF	TGTGCCAGCAGGAAAAACGAGGGAGAGAACACTGAAGCTTTCTTT	TRBJ1-1	NA	15	few	TRBV11-1
CASSPRDSFGETQYF	TGTGCCAGCTCACCCCGGGACAGTTTCGGGGAGACCCAGTACTTC	TRBJ2-5	TRBD1	15	few	TRBV18
CSASGPRTSGNTIYF	TGCAGTGCTTCCGGGCCCCGAACCTCTGGAAACACCATATATTTT	TRBJ1-3	NA	15	NA	TRBV20-1
CASSPRQVLGTDTQYF	TGTGCCAGCAGCCCTAGACAGGTGCTGGGCACAGATACGCAGTATTTT	TRBJ2-3	NA	16	NA	TRBV2
CASTGIRSRGASQYF	TGTGCCAGCACCGGTATTAGGAGCAGGGGAGCTTCCCAGTACTTC	TRBJ2-5	NA	15	few	TRBV11-2
CASSYSTGLETQYF	TGTGCCAGCAGTTACTCGACGGGTCTTGAGACCCAGTACTTC	TRBJ2-5	NA	14	NA	TRBV6-2/TRBV6-3
CASSPRTSSNTGELFF	TGTGCCAGCAGCCCCCGGACTAGCTCGAACACCGGGGAGCTGTTTTTT	TRBJ2-2	TRBD2	16	NA	TRBV7-6
CASSQDSTGRTNYGYTF	TGCGCCAGCAGCCAAGACTCAACGGGCCGGACAAACTATGGCTACACCTTC	TRBJ1-2	NA	17	NA	TRBV4-3
CASSSGTGIGYEQYF	TGTGCCAGCAGTTCCGGGACAGGTATTGGTTACGAGCAGTACTTC	TRBJ2-7	TRBD1	15	NA	TRBV12-3/TRBV12-4
CASSPDRVDTQYF	TGCGCCAGCAGCCCCGACAGGGTTGATACGCAGTATTTT	TRBJ2-3	TRBD1	13	many	TRBV5-1
CASSQITEAFF	TGTGCCAGCAGTCAGATCACTGAAGCTTTCTTT	TRBJ1-1	NA	11	NA	TRBV7-9
CSASFGHMNTEAFF	TGCAGTGCTAGTTTCGGCCACATGAACACTGAAGCTTTCTTT	TRBJ1-1	NA	14	NA	TRBV20-1
CASSLVPVSQETQYF	TGCGCCAGCAGCTTGGTACCCGTGTCACAAGAGACCCAGTACTTC	TRBJ2-5	NA	15	NA	TRBV5-1
CSASPDRYEQYF	TGCAGTGCCTCCCCCGATCGCTACGAGCAGTACTTC	TRBJ2-7	NA	12	few	TRBV20-1
CASSLDRGNTGELFF	TGCGCCAGCAGCTTGGACAGGGGAAACACCGGGGAGCTGTTTTTT	TRBJ2-2	TRBD1	15	many	TRBV5-1
CASSPRDGGQTAQYF	TGTGCCAGCTCACCCCGGGACGGAGGACAAACGGCCCAGTACTTC	TRBJ2-5	NA	15	few	TRBV18
CASSGAGGGTDTQYF	TGTGCCAGCAGTGGGGCGGGGGGAGGTACAGATACGCAGTATTTT	TRBJ2-3	TRBD2	15	NA	TRBV6-1
CASSLGGTENIQYF	TGCGCCAGCAGCTTGGGTGGTACAGAAAACATTCAGTACTTC	TRBJ2-4	NA	14	many	TRBV5-1
CASAISTSPGANVLTF	TGTGCCAGTGCGATCTCAACATCACCTGGGGCCAACGTCCTGACTTTC	TRBJ2-6	NA	16	few	TRBV2
CASSIAGSNPDQPQHF	TGTGCCAGCAGCATAGCCGGGTCAAACCCCGATCAGCCCCAGCATTTT	TRBJ1-5	NA	16	NA	TRBV21-1
CASSPTPDTLQHF	TGTGCCAGCAGCCCAACGCCGGACACCCTCCAGCATTTT	TRBJ1-5	NA	13	few	TRBV7-9
CAWSVRDRIYGYTF	TGTGCCTGGAGTGTTAGGGACAGGATCTATGGCTACACCTTC	TRBJ1-2	TRBD1	14	few	TRBV30
CASSAGTTSYEQYF	TGTGCCAGCAGTGCCGGCACTACCTCCTACGAGCAGTACTTC	TRBJ2-7	NA	14	few	TRBV2
CASRSGTGIAYEQYF	TGCGCCAGCAGGTCCGGGACAGGGATCGCCTACGAGCAGTACTTC	TRBJ2-7	TRBD1	15	few	TRBV5-1
CSVEGTGSIGTQYF	TGCAGCGTTGAGGGGACAGGGTCCATCGGGACCCAGTACTTC	TRBJ2-5	TRBD1	14	few	TRBV29-1
CSATPTADSNQPQHF	TGCAGTGCCACCCCGACAGCAGATAGCAATCAGCCCCAGCATTTT	TRBJ1-5	NA	15	few	TRBV20-1
CAWSARDRLPEAFF	TGTGCCTGGAGCGCCCGGGACAGGCTACCTGAAGCTTTCTTT	TRBJ1-1	TRBD1	14	few	TRBV30
CASSHSGGRSYNEQFF	TGTGCCAGCAGCCACAGCGGGGGCCGCTCCTACAATGAGCAGTTCTTC	TRBJ2-1	TRBD2	16	NA	TRBV7-3
CSVERAPQETQYF	TGCAGCGTTGAGAGGGCCCCACAAGAGACCCAGTACTTC	TRBJ2-5	NA	13	NA	TRBV29-1
CASSQGGLETQYF	TGCGCCAGCAGCCAAGGTGGCCTGGAGACCCAGTACTTC	TRBJ2-5	NA	13	NA	TRBV4-1
CASSYGLSGGVQQFF	TGTGCCAGCAGTTACGGGCTTAGCGGGGGGGTCCAGCAGTTCTTC	TRBJ2-1	TRBD2	15	NA	TRBV6-2/TRBV6-3
CASSLRQGYGYTF	TGCGCCAGCAGCCTGAGACAGGGTTATGGCTACACCTTC	TRBJ1-2	TRBD1	13	few	TRBV4-1
CASSSRQGNWDTQYF	TGTGCCAGCAGTAGCCGACAGGGTAACTGGGATACGCAGTATTTT	TRBJ2-3	TRBD1	15	few	TRBV7-2
CASSPGTGGIQDTQYF	TGTGCCAGCAGCCCTGGGACAGGGGGAATCCAAGATACGCAGTATTTT	TRBJ2-3	TRBD1	16	NA	TRBV11-3
CASSFRPADTQYF	TGCGCCAGCAGCTTCCGGCCCGCGGATACGCAGTATTTT	TRBJ2-3	NA	13	few	TRBV5-1
CAISRQGAQIGDTQYF	TGTGCCATCAGTCGTCAGGGGGCGCAGATAGGAGATACGCAGTATTTT	TRBJ2-3	TRBD1	16	few	TRBV10-3
CASSLRHPGQGAGADTQYF	TGTGCCAGCAGCTTACGGCACCCGGGACAGGGGGCTGGGGCAGATACGCAGTATTTT	TRBJ2-3	TRBD1	19	NA	TRBV7-2
CASSPEDGTYGYTF	TGCGCCAGCAGCCCTGAGGACGGGACTTATGGCTACACCTTC	TRBJ1-2	NA	14	NA	TRBV5-1
CSVEGQGASIQYF	TGCAGCGTTGAAGGTCAGGGGGCGTCCATTCAGTACTTC	TRBJ2-4	TRBD1	13	NA	TRBV29-1
CATSSRGGDEQYF	TGTGCCACCAGTAGTCGAGGGGGCGACGAGCAGTACTTC	TRBJ2-7	TRBD1	13	few	TRBV24-1
CASSSPGGPRETQYF	TGTGCCAGCAGCTCCCCGGGTGGGCCCCGGGAGACCCAGTACTTC	TRBJ2-5	NA	15	few	TRBV7-2